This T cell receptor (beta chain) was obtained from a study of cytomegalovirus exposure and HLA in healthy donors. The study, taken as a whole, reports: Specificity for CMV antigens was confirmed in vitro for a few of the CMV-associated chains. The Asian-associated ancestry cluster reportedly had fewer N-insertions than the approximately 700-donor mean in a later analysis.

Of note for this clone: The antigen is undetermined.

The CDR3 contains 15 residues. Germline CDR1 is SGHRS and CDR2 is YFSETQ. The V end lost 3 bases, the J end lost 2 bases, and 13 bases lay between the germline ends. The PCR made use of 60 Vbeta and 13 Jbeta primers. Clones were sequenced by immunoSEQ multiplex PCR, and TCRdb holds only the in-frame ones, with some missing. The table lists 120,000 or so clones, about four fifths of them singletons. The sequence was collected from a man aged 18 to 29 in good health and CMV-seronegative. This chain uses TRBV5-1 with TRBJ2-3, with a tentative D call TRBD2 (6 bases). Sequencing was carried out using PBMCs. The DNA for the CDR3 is TGCGCCAGCAGCTCATCGACTAGTTCCACAGATACGCAGTATTTT. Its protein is CASSSSTSSTDTQYF.